The 25 T cell receptor beta chains presented below share a single source sample, sequenced in a study of T cells in tumors after PD-1 blockade. Clones were sequenced by immunoSEQ multiplex PCR, and TCRdb holds only the in-frame ones, with some missing. The sample shows 7,000 to 9,000 clones, approximately 70% of them seen only once. Sequencing used tumor tissue, obtained after anti-PD-1 treatment. These receptors were collected from a human donor with basal cell carcinoma.

The chain carries TRBV12-3 or TRBV12-4 and TRBJ1-5; no reliable D call. This CDR3 spans 12 amino acids. Trimming stripped 3 bases from V and 5 bases from J, with 5 bases between. The CDR3 sequence: CASSFGDQPQHF. Here the CDR3 DNA reads TGTGCCAGCAGTTTTGGGGATCAGCCCCAGCATTTT.

The chain combines TRBV2 with TRBJ1-4, with D uncertain. Trimming stripped 3 bases from V and 0 bases from J, with 5 bases between. The CDR3 consists of 14 residues. Germline V gene lookup returns CDR1 SNHLY and CDR2 FYNNEI. The CDR3 DNA reads TGTGCCAGCAGTGAGTTAGCAACTAATGAAAAACTGTTTTTT. Translated: CASSELATNEKLFF.

This clone was detected only a few times. The rearrangement joins TRBV7-2 to TRBJ2-3; TRBD2 aligns across 8 bases. After removal of 5 bases from V and 6 bases from J, the junction contained 7 bases not matched to a gene. Germline V gene data show CDR1 as SGHTA and CDR2 as FQGNSA. This CDR3 comprises 14 residues. The CDR3 sequence is CASSLGTRSDTQYF. The CDR3 bases are TGTGCCAGCAGCCTGGGGACTAGATCGGATACGCAGTATTTT.

The gene calls are TRBV29-1 and TRBJ1-2, with TRBD1 matching over 7 bases. Germline CDR1 and CDR2: SQVTM and ANQGSEA. The V segment lost 3 bases and the J segment 4 bases; nucleotides outside the gene matches: 8. The CDR3 covers 14 residues. The CDR3 reads CSVEGGQPFYGYTF. CDR3 DNA sequence: TGCAGCGTTGAGGGGGGACAGCCCTTCTATGGCTACACCTTC.

This clone was seen more than once but under ten times. The gene calls are TRBV19 and TRBJ2-7; TRBD1 aligns across 7 bases. The CDR3 is 13 amino acids. Germline CDR1 LNHDA, CDR2 SQIVND (reference sequence). V trimming: 7 bases; J trimming: 2 bases; junction bases outside the gene matches: 5. CDR3 region: CASKRQGPYEQYF. CDR3 DNA: TGTGCCAGTAAGAGACAGGGCCCCTACGAGCAGTACTTC.

The V call is TRBV12-3 or TRBV12-4, the J call TRBJ1-1, with D uncertain. Between the trimmed V and J ends, which lost 6 bases and 0 bases, there was a span of 8 bases. The CDR3 length is 13 residues. The CDR3 spells CASSHALNTEAFF. The CDR3, as DNA: TGTGCCAGCAGCCACGCATTGAACACTGAAGCTTTCTTT.

Sample share makes this clone medium-sized. The chain carries TRBV6-5 and TRBJ1-1, with 8 nucleotides matching TRBD1. The CDR3 covers 15 residues. The V and J ends lost 4 bases and 4 bases, in that order; junction bases with no gene match: 8. Germline V gives CDR1 MNHEY, CDR2 SVGAGI. Here the CDR3 DNA reads TGTGCCAGCAGTTTCCCCCAGGGGGCTGGCACTGAAGCTTTCTTT. Protein product: CASSFPQGAGTEAFF.

The genes are TRBV14 and TRBJ2-7; D perhaps matches TRBD2 (6 bases). Germline lookup yields CDR1 SGHDN and CDR2 FVKESK. The V end lost 4 bases, the J end lost 4 bases, and 23 bases lay between the germline ends. This CDR3 is 17 amino acids long. DNA for the CDR3: TGTGCCAGCAGCCCCACCTTGGGGGGACGGAAGCCGTACGAGCAGTACTTC. Its protein product is CASSPTLGGRKPYEQYF. Complete variable domain (other parts from reference TRBV14 and TRBJ2-7): EAGVTQFPSHSVIEKGQTVTLRCDPISGHDNLYWYRRVMGKEIKFLLHFVKESKQDESGMPNNRFLAERTGGTYSTLKVQPAELEDSGVYFCASSPTLGGRKPYEQYFGPGTRLTVT.

The rearrangement uses TRBV5-4 and TRBJ1-1, with TRBD1 matching 7 bases. The CDR3 runs 15 residues. Looked up from germline, CDR1 is SGHNT and CDR2 is YYREEE (reference sequence). With 4 bases clipped from V and 0 bases from J, the junction kept 6 bases outside the gene matches. CDR3 amino acids: CASSRDRIMNTEAFF. As DNA, the CDR3 is TGTGCCAGCAGCAGGGACAGAATAATGAACACTGAAGCTTTCTTT.

The chain combines TRBV7-2 with TRBJ1-6; D might be TRBD1 (5 bases). This CDR3 spans 15 amino acids. Trimming removed 5 bases from V and 6 bases from J, with 14 bases in between. Looked up from germline, CDR1 is SGHTA and CDR2 is FQGNSA. The CDR3 region is CASSVDSLRNSPLHF. The CDR3 DNA reads TGTGCCAGCAGCGTCGACAGTCTACGTAATTCACCCCTCCACTTT.

This clone occurred once. The chain has TRBV10-1 and TRBJ1-4, with TRBD1 as a possible D gene (5 bases). CDR3 length equals 13 residues. The germline V gene encodes CDR1 WNHNN and CDR2 SYGVQD (reference sequence). With 3 bases removed from V and 10 bases from J, the gap between germline ends came to 12 bases. CDR3 amino acids: CASSDRWGGKLFF. CDR3 DNA sequence: TGCGCCAGCAGTGACAGGTGGGGGGGAAAACTGTTTTTT.

This clone was seen a handful of times. J is TRBJ1-1 and V is TRBV7-9; 7 bases are shared with TRBD1. CDR1 and CDR2 (germline): SEHNR, FQNEAQ (reference sequence). The trim removed 1 base at V and 4 bases at J, leaving 6 bases unmatched. The CDR3 is 15 amino acids. The CDR3 reads CASSLGAGGGTEAFF. The CDR3 coding sequence is TGTGCCAGCAGCTTAGGGGCAGGGGGTGGCACTGAAGCTTTCTTT.

This clone was found once. The V call is TRBV20-1, the J call TRBJ2-5, with TRBD2 matching over 12 bases. Germline lookup yields CDR1 DFQATT and CDR2 SNEGSKA (reference sequence). Trimming at V came to 3 bases and at J to 3 bases, leaving 8 bases not matched to a gene. This CDR3 is built from 16 residues. CDR3 DNA sequence: TGCAGTGCTAGTGGGCTAGCGGGGGGGGTCGAAGAGACCCAGTACTTC. Its translation: CSASGLAGGVEETQYF.

This clone was detected a few times. CDR3 nucleotide sequence: TGTGCCAGCAGTTACCGGGACAGGGGGGGTAATCAGCCCCAGCATTTT. Amino acids: CASSYRDRGGNQPQHF. The rearrangement uses TRBV6-6 and TRBJ1-5; 11 nucleotides match TRBD1. The CDR3 is 16 amino acids. V lost 2 bases, J lost 4 bases, and 4 bases stayed unmatched. Germline CDR1 and CDR2: MNHNY and SVGAGI (reference sequence).

The chain combines TRBV4-2 with TRBJ2-2; 10 bases match TRBD1. This CDR3 has 18 amino acids. Germline V CDR1 and CDR2: LGHNA, YNFKEQ. The ends lost 1 base at V and 2 bases at J; junction bases unmatched: 7. The CDR3, as DNA: TGTGCCAGCAGCCAAGTCCTAGGACAGGGGGAAAACACCGGGGAGCTGTTTTTT. As protein: CASSQVLGQGENTGELFF.

The chain uses TRBV6-5 and TRBJ1-1; no firm D call. V was pared by 2 bases and J by 5 bases, with 12 bases between. CDR1 is MNHEY and CDR2 is SVGAGI in the germline V gene. The CDR3 length is 14 residues. Written as DNA, the CDR3 is TGTGCCAGCAGTTACCGGCCGGGTTGGACTGAAGCTTTCTTT. Its protein is CASSYRPGWTEAFF.

There are a few counts of this clone. The genes are TRBV6-5 and TRBJ2-7; TRBD2 might be the D (7 bases). Trimming took 5 bases from V and 2 from J, leaving 13 bases between them. Germline CDR1 reads MNHEY; CDR2 reads SVGAGI. CDR3 length equals 14 residues. The DNA for the CDR3 is TGTGCCAGCAGTCGTGGGAGGGGGGCCTACGAGCAGTACTTC. Amino acids: CASSRGRGAYEQYF.

The V and J genes are TRBV18 and TRBJ2-1; the D is unclear. The CDR3 consists of 15 residues. Deletions cut 3 bases from V and 8 bases from J, with 17 bases between. CDR1 and CDR2 (germline): KGHSH, LQKENI. In DNA form, the CDR3 reads TGTGCCAGCTCACCGGGCTCGAATAGTTTTCATGAGCAGTTCTTC. Translating gives CASSPGSNSFHEQFF.

The rearrangement links TRBV5-1 to TRBJ2-3; D gene unclear. The CDR3 has 16 residues. V lost 5 bases to trimming and J lost 0 bases, with 16 bases between them. CDR1 is SGHRS and CDR2 is YFSETQ in the germline V gene. CDR3 nucleotides: TGCGCCAGCAGTCTGAACGGAGACCAAAGCACAGATACGCAGTATTTT. Its protein is CASSLNGDQSTDTQYF.

This clone was observed a handful of times. CDR3 region: CASSHRDRPNEQYF. The CDR3 DNA sequence: TGTGCCAGCAGCCACCGGGACAGGCCCAACGAGCAGTACTTC. The rearrangement links TRBV11-3 to TRBJ2-7, with TRBD1 identical over 8 bases. Germline-derived CDR1 and CDR2 are SGHNT and YENEEA. Germline trimming cut 5 bases from V and 5 bases from J; bases unmatched to any gene: 8. This CDR3 has 14 amino acids.

A few counts support this clone. CDR3 sequence reads: CASSIVEGWTEAFF. CDR3 DNA: TGTGCCAGTAGTATAGTCGAGGGGTGGACTGAAGCTTTCTTT. The V gene is TRBV19, the J gene TRBJ1-1, with a tentative D call TRBD1 (5 bases). The germline gives CDR1 LNHDA, CDR2 SQIVND (reference sequence). Trimming cost V 1 base and J 5 bases, with 11 bases left between them. This CDR3 contains 14 residues.

J is TRBJ2-2 and V is TRBV4-1, with D perhaps being TRBD1 or TRBD2 (6 bases each). Trimming removed 5 bases from V and 4 bases from J, with 14 bases in between. Germline V gives CDR1 MGHRA, CDR2 YSYEKL. This CDR3 spans 15 amino acids. CDR3 coding DNA: TGCGCCAGCAGCATCGGGAGCAGGGGCACCGGGGAGCTGTTTTTT. It encodes CASSIGSRGTGELFF.

The V gene is TRBV2, the J gene TRBJ2-3; 10 bases agree with TRBD1. Germline V gives CDR1 SNHLY, CDR2 FYNNEI. This CDR3 is 17 amino acids long. V gave up 5 bases and J gave up 4 bases; unmatched junction bases: 12. The chain's CDR3 is CASSPKDRGNGADTQYF. The CDR3, as DNA: TGTGCCAGCAGTCCAAAGGACAGGGGGAATGGGGCAGATACGCAGTATTTT.

This clone has just one count. V gene TRBV18 combines with J gene TRBJ2-1; 7 bases map to TRBD2. The CDR3 covers 13 residues. The V segment lost 5 bases and the J segment 15 bases; nucleotides outside the gene matches: 13. In germline, CDR1 is KGHSH, CDR2 LQKENI. The CDR3 bases are TGTGCCAGCTCAGATGCTAGCGGAAGCATCGGGTTCTTC. Translating gives CASSDASGSIGFF.

This clone was detected a few times. The chain couples TRBV5-4 to TRBJ1-4, with a tentative D call TRBD1 (6 bases). Germline V gives CDR1 SGHNT, CDR2 YYREEE (reference sequence). CDR3 length: 15 residues. The V and J ends lost 1 base and 7 bases respectively, with 14 bases between them. The CDR3 sequence is CASSLKGGSGEKLFF. CDR3 coding DNA: TGTGCCAGCAGCTTGAAGGGGGGAAGCGGTGAAAAACTGTTTTTT.